These 14 T cell receptor beta chains came from one sample sequenced in a study of CD8 T cells in Susac syndrome. RNA in amounts of about 0.45 to 1 ug was reverse transcribed with random hexamers. In TCRdb, the immunoSEQ multiplex PCR reads were re-called with MiXCR into one record per CDR3 protein. The data hold roughly 200,000 distinct CDR3 sequences, with approximately 95% observed a single time. Sequencing was carried out using CD4+ T cells from PBMCs. Receptors were obtained from a human donor in good health.

The chain carries TRBV30 and TRBJ2-2; D unresolved. The V and J ends lost 4 bases and 4 bases respectively, with 16 bases between them. Germline-derived CDR1 and CDR2 are GTSNPN and SVGIG (reference sequence). The CDR3 is made up of 15 amino acids. The CDR3 spells CAWTPDNFGTGELFF. The CDR3 DNA reads as TGTGCCTGGACCCCAGACAATTTTGGCACCGGGGAGCTGTTTTTT.

V and J are TRBV28 and TRBJ1-2; D remains ambiguous. The germline V gene has CDR1 MDHEN and CDR2 SYDVKM. Trimming removed 4 bases from V and 0 bases from J, with 15 bases in between. This CDR3 contains 16 residues. The CDR3 loop reads CASSSYVGPANYGYTF. The DNA for the CDR3 is TGTGCCAGCAGTTCCTATGTAGGGCCAGCTAACTATGGCTACACCTTC.

V usage is TRBV28 and J usage is TRBJ2-6; 8 bases fit TRBD2. Looked up from germline, CDR1 is MDHEN and CDR2 is SYDVKM. The CDR3 spans 15 residues. With V trimmed by 8 bases and J by 2 bases, 5 bases remained unmatched. The CDR3 DNA is TGTGCCAGCCGGGAGGGAGGGACTGGGGCCAACGTCCTGACTTTC. Translating gives CASREGGTGANVLTF. Using reference TRBV28 and TRBJ2-6 for the parts outside the CDR3, the full variable domain is DVKVTQSSRYLVKRTGEKVFLECVQDMDHENMFWYRQDPGLGLRLIYFSYDVKMKEKGDIPEGYSVSREKKERFSLILESASTNQTSMYLCASREGGTGANVLTFGAGSRLTVL.

The V gene is TRBV12-5, the J gene TRBJ2-7; D is uncertain. The CDR3 is 12 amino acids. Germline CDR1 reads LGHNT; CDR2 reads FRNRAP. V shed 1 base and J shed 1 base, with 2 bases lying between them. CDR3 residues: CASGLDSYEQYF. Written as DNA, the CDR3 is TGTGCTAGTGGTTTGGATTCCTACGAGCAGTACTTC.

The chain employs TRBV20-1 and TRBJ2-3, with 8 bases that match TRBD2. CDR3 size: 15 residues. Losses at the gene ends were 6 bases for V and 2 bases for J; bases not matched to a gene: 10. Germline V gene lookup returns CDR1 DFQATT and CDR2 SNEGSKA (reference sequence). For the CDR3, the DNA is TGCAGTGCACGCGGGGCTAGCGGGCCCACAGATACGCAGTATTTT. It translates to CSARGASGPTDTQYF.

A single count supports this clonotype. V and J are TRBV29-1 and TRBJ1-2; 7 bases match TRBD1. After removal of 2 bases from V and 4 bases from J, the junction contained 7 bases not matched to a gene. Germline V gene sequence: CDR1 SQVTM, CDR2 ANQGSEA. This CDR3 has 14 amino acids. CDR3 in amino acids: CSVELQGEPYGYTF. In DNA form, the CDR3 reads TGCAGCGTTGAATTGCAGGGGGAACCCTATGGCTACACCTTC.

V usage is TRBV29-1 and J usage is TRBJ2-1, with TRBD2 matching over 13 bases. The CDR3 loop spans 14 amino acids. Per the germline V gene, CDR1 is SQVTM and CDR2 is ANQGSEA. V shed 7 bases and J 5 bases; nucleotides not matched to a gene: 5. The CDR3 region is CSARTSGSHNEQFF. In DNA form, the CDR3 reads TGCAGCGCCCGGACTAGCGGGAGTCACAATGAGCAGTTCTTC.

V is TRBV19 and J is TRBJ2-5; D unclear. The CDR3 is 14 residues long. Per germline, CDR1 LNHDA and CDR2 SQIVND (reference sequence). Between the trimmed V and J ends, which lost 2 bases and 0 bases, there was a span of 7 bases. This CDR3 reads CASSITENQETQYF. The CDR3 DNA reads TGTGCCAGTAGTATAACAGAAAACCAAGAGACCCAGTACTTC.

The V gene is TRBV30, the J gene TRBJ1-1; weak D call: TRBD1 (6 bases). The V and J ends lost 4 bases and 5 bases respectively, with 14 bases between them. The CDR3 spans 13 residues. From germline, CDR1 is GTSNPN and CDR2 SVGIG (reference sequence). DNA of the CDR3: TGTGCCTGGAAAAGGGGGTTCGGAACTGAAGCTTTCTTT. Protein product: CAWKRGFGTEAFF.

V and J are TRBV20-1 and TRBJ1-2; D is perhaps TRBD1 (6 bases). Trimming removed 6 bases at V and 4 bases at J, with 18 bases between. Germline V lookup: CDR1 DFQATT, CDR2 SNEGSKA (reference sequence). The CDR3 runs to 14 residues. CDR3 amino acids: CSALLTGLSYGYTF. In DNA form, the CDR3 reads TGCAGTGCCCTACTGACAGGTCTTTCCTATGGCTACACCTTC.

The chain is built from TRBV28 and TRBJ2-7; TRBD2 aligns across 10 bases. The CDR3 has 15 residues. The V segment lost 3 bases and the J segment 2 bases; nucleotides outside the gene matches: 4. Germline V gives CDR1 MDHEN, CDR2 SYDVKM. CDR3 in DNA: TGTGCCAGCAGTTTTGCTCTAGCGGGAGCCTACGAGCAGTACTTC. It encodes CASSFALAGAYEQYF.

The V call is TRBV20-1, the J call TRBJ1-1, with no clear D. Trimming cost V 3 bases and J 4 bases, with 9 bases left between them. This CDR3 has 12 residues. Germline lookup yields CDR1 DFQATT and CDR2 SNEGSKA (reference sequence). The CDR3 is CSARVRSTEAFF. DNA for the CDR3: TGCAGTGCTAGGGTACGGAGCACTGAAGCTTTCTTT.

The V call is TRBV12-3 or TRBV12-4, the J call TRBJ1-1; D is uncertain. This CDR3 is built from 13 residues. The V end lost 1 base, the J end lost 7 bases, and 10 bases lay between the germline ends. The CDR3 DNA reads TGTGCCAGCAGTTTAGGAGGTCCCCGTGAAGCTTTCTTT. This codes for CASSLGGPREAFF.

This chain joins TRBV12-3 or TRBV12-4 and TRBJ2-3; TRBD2 aligns across 7 bases. This CDR3 contains 14 residues. Germline trimming cut 7 bases from V and 4 bases from J; bases unmatched to any gene: 8. The DNA for the CDR3 is TGTGCCAGCACCATGACTAGCCGCCCAGATACGCAGTATTTT. Its translation: CASTMTSRPDTQYF.